The 28 T cell receptor beta chains listed next were all sequenced from one sample in a study of CD8 T cells in ankylosing spondylitis (dated by TCRdb to 2016 to 2017). Receptor libraries were prepared by 5' RACE. TCRdb shows the sequencer as Illumina HiSeq 2500. TCRdb reran the public reads through fastp at Q25 and MiXCR, keeping productive beta chains. Each entry merges the rows of one CDR3 protein and shows their most common DNA and genes. For this sample there are about 90,000 distinct CDR3 sequences; 25% to 35% appear just once. Together, the top ten hold roughly 60% of the sample. What was sequenced was blood, either unsorted or a sorted T cell fraction (not recorded which). The receptors derive from a male donor with ankylosing spondylitis or in good health (not recorded which).

The chain couples TRBV5-1 to TRBJ1-1, with 7 positions matching TRBD1. Germline-derived CDR1 and CDR2 are SGHRS and YFSETQ. This CDR3 contains 15 residues. The V and J ends lost 3 bases and 3 bases, in that order; junction bases with no gene match: 8. CDR3 sequence reads: CASSSDRQGYTEAFF. Written as DNA, the CDR3 is TGCGCCAGCAGCTCGGACCGACAGGGATACACTGAAGCTTTCTTT.

This clonotype occurred a few times. The genes are TRBV29-1 and TRBJ2-3; D not resolved. The CDR3 consists of 12 residues. CDR1 and CDR2 from the germline V gene are SQVTM and ANQGSEA. Trimming pared 6 bases from V and 0 bases from J, leaving 7 bases between. Written as DNA, the CDR3 is TGCAGCGTGGCTATAAGCACAGATACGCAGTATTTT. This sequence encodes CSVAISTDTQYF.

This clonotype was observed a single time. The chain carries TRBV19 and TRBJ2-1; no reliable D call. V was cut by 3 bases and J by 4 bases, with 7 bases left in between. The germline V gene has CDR1 LNHDA and CDR2 SQIVND (reference sequence). This CDR3 region has 13 residues. The CDR3 sequence: CASSIMAYNEQFF. The CDR3 DNA follows: TGTGCCAGTAGTATCATGGCTTACAATGAGCAGTTCTTC.

The table lists this clonotype with a few counts. The gene calls are TRBV12-3 or TRBV12-4 and TRBJ1-5; 8 positions match TRBD1. The CDR3 extends over 13 amino acids. V gave up 6 bases and J gave up 5 bases; unmatched junction bases: 3. CDR3 amino acids: CASSTGGDQPQHF. The CDR3 region has the DNA TGTGCCAGCAGCACAGGGGGGGATCAGCCCCAGCATTTT.

The chain recombines TRBV18 with TRBJ1-4; possible D gene TRBD1, 5 bases. V was shortened by 3 bases and J by 2 bases, with 10 bases between the two germline ends. The CDR3 has 15 residues. CDR1 KGHSH and CDR2 LQKENI come from the germline V gene. CDR3 DNA: TGTGCCAGCTCACCTGGGGCCCATACTAATGAAAAACTGTTTTTT. Translation gives CASSPGAHTNEKLFF.

The chain joins TRBV7-3 to TRBJ2-1; TRBD2 is a possible D gene (6 bases). The germline gives CDR1 SGHTA, CDR2 FQGTGA. The CDR3 contains 18 residues. V lost 0 bases, J lost 11 bases, and 26 bases lay in between. CDR3 protein: CASSLTASGSPELSKQFF. The CDR3 DNA reads TGTGCCAGCAGCTTAACTGCCAGCGGGTCGCCCGAGCTTTCGAAGCAGTTCTTC.

A few counts support this clonotype. V gene TRBV7-9 combines with J gene TRBJ2-7; 8 nucleotides match TRBD2. There are 14 residues in the CDR3. Germline V CDR1 and CDR2: SEHNR, FQNEAQ (reference sequence). J lost 4 bases, V lost 4 bases, and 6 bases had no gene match. CDR3 region: CASSSVAGSYEQYF. CDR3 DNA sequence: TGTGCCAGCAGCTCCGTAGCGGGATCTTACGAGCAGTACTTC.

Of note for this clonotype: One end of the junction fails to match germline, which may point to a read error. The chain's CDR3 is CSARGSGWGYNSPLHF. The CDR3 region has the DNA TGCAGTGCCAGAGGGTCAGGGTGGGGTTATAATTCACCCCTCCACTTT. The gene calls are TRBV20-1 and TRBJ1-6; TRBD1 might be the D (5 bases). This CDR3 has 16 amino acids. Germline CDR1 is DFQATT and CDR2 is SNEGSKA (reference sequence).

This sequence joins TRBV5-5 and TRBJ1-1; the D gene is possibly TRBD1 (5 bases). Germline CDR1 and CDR2: SGHKS and YYEKEE (reference sequence). Trimming shortened V by 0 bases and J by 11 bases, and 14 bases separated the two germline ends. The CDR3 runs 13 residues. CDR3 in DNA: TGTGCCAGCAGCTTGGGGACAATGGGGGAGGCTTTCTTT. This codes for CASSLGTMGEAFF.

The chain is built from TRBV11-2 and TRBJ1-1; TRBD1 matches 7 bases. This CDR3 is built from 21 residues. Looked up from germline, CDR1 is SGHAT and CDR2 is FQNNGV. V trimming: 6 bases; J trimming: 0 bases; junction bases outside the gene matches: 25. The CDR3 sequence: CASRGRGQFVPPFVMNTEAFF. The CDR3, as DNA: TGTGCCAGCAGGGGGAGGGGACAGTTTGTCCCTCCCTTCGTGATGAACACTGAAGCTTTCTTT.

The chain employs TRBV28 and TRBJ2-1, with TRBD2 matching over 16 bases. Germline V gene data show CDR1 as MDHEN and CDR2 as SYDVKM. The CDR3 is 16 amino acids. Trimming cost V 6 bases and J 7 bases; bases outside gene matches: 6. The CDR3 region has the DNA TGTGCCAGCAGGCCACCGGGACTAGCGGGGGGGAATGAGCAGTTCTTC. Translated, it gives CASRPPGLAGGNEQFF.

This clonotype showed up just a few times. This rearrangement joins TRBV7-6 to TRBJ2-2, with D perhaps matching TRBD2 (6 bases). With 3 bases removed from V and 3 bases from J, the gap between germline ends came to 11 bases. CDR1 and CDR2 from the germline V gene are SGHVS and FNYEAQ. The CDR3 is 15 residues long. CDR3 nucleotides: TGTGCCAGCAGCTTCGGAGGGTCCCACACCGGGGAGCTGTTTTTT. Amino acid sequence: CASSFGGSHTGELFF.

The chain carries TRBV10-2 and TRBJ1-5; D is unresolved. The CDR3 has 16 amino acids. The germline CDR1 and CDR2 sequences are WSHSY and SAAADI. The ends were cut back, 2 bases at V and 5 bases at J, with 16 bases in the middle. The CDR3 coding sequence is TGCGCCAGCAGTGAGGTTGTTGGGAACCTTGATCAGCCCCAGCATTTT. Translated: CASSEVVGNLDQPQHF.

This clonotype was recorded only once. The chain couples TRBV7-8 to TRBJ2-2; D is uncertain. CDR1 is SGHVS, CDR2 FQNEAQ, per germline. Deletions cut 7 bases from V and 5 bases from J, with 20 bases between. This CDR3 contains 16 residues. The CDR3 protein is CASTPGLLGRTGELFF. In DNA, the CDR3 is TGTGCCAGCACGCCGGGTTTATTGGGTCGGACCGGGGAGCTGTTTTTT.

The CDR3 sequence is CSVAKDGELFF. The CDR3 DNA sequence: TGCAGCGTTGCCAAGGACGGGGAGCTGTTTTTT. The chain combines TRBV29-1 with TRBJ2-2; unclear D gene. The CDR3 length is 11 residues. The germline V and J ends were trimmed by 4 bases and 7 bases, with 7 bases remaining between them. Germline lookup yields CDR1 SQVTM and CDR2 ANQGSEA.

This sequence joins TRBV20-1 and TRBJ1-4; D call uncertain. Looked up from germline, CDR1 is DFQATT and CDR2 is SNEGSKA (reference sequence). V was clipped by 0 bases and J by 3 bases, with 8 bases between them. The CDR3 length is 14 residues. The CDR3 region has the DNA TGCAGTGCTAGAGATCCGGGATCTAATGAAAAACTGTTTTTT. Translation gives CSARDPGSNEKLFF.

This clonotype appeared a few times. The chain combines TRBV20-1 with TRBJ2-1; D gene ambiguous. Germline CDR1 DFQATT, CDR2 SNEGSKA (reference sequence). The CDR3 is 11 amino acids. V was pared by 3 bases and J by 5 bases, with 5 bases between. The DNA of the CDR3 is TGCAGTGCTAGGGGGAACAATGAGCAGTTCTTC. Encoded protein: CSARGNNEQFF.

The DNA for the CDR3 is TGTGCCGGAGGTTGGGTACCGAACACCGGGGAGCTGTTTTTT. This sequence encodes CAGGWVPNTGELFF. The J gene is TRBJ2-2, the V gene TRBV7-9; a weak D match, TRBD2 (5 bases). This CDR3 comprises 14 residues. V dropped 11 bases and J dropped 0 bases, with 13 bases sitting between them. The V gene's germline CDR1 is SEHNR and CDR2 FQNEAQ (reference sequence).

This clonotype was found a few times. The genes are TRBV6-4 and TRBJ1-1, with D maybe TRBD1 (5 bases). This CDR3 is built from 13 residues. V gave up 3 bases and J gave up 5 bases, with 10 bases separating them. Germline CDR1 MRHNA, CDR2 SNTAGT. In DNA form, the CDR3 reads TGTGCCAGCAGTGAGTCGCCAGGGACTGAAGCTTTCTTT. Its translation is CASSESPGTEAFF.

V gene TRBV2 combines with J gene TRBJ1-5, with D hard to call. The V gene's germline CDR1 is SNHLY and CDR2 FYNNEI. This CDR3 region has 12 residues. V lost 5 bases to trimming and J lost 3 bases, with 5 bases between them. The CDR3 spells CASSPDNQPQHF. The DNA of the CDR3 is TGTGCCAGCAGTCCGGACAATCAGCCCCAGCATTTT.

This clonotype was seen a few times. The chain is built from TRBV18 and TRBJ2-3, with 10 bases lining up with TRBD2. The CDR3 is 15 amino acids. V lost 6 bases, J lost 5 bases, and 8 bases stayed unmatched. Germline V lookup: CDR1 KGHSH, CDR2 LQKENI. CDR3 sequence: CASSRLAGGEDTQYF. As DNA, the CDR3 is TGTGCCAGCTCTCGCTTAGCGGGGGGTGAAGATACGCAGTATTTT.

In this sample, this clonotype turned up many times. The J gene is TRBJ2-1, the V gene TRBV20-1, with D possibly matching TRBD1 (6 bases). The CDR3 runs to 14 residues. Trimming left V 3 bases short and J 6 bases short, with 15 bases between. Germline V gene data show CDR1 as DFQATT and CDR2 as SNEGSKA (reference sequence). This CDR3 reads CSASLTGVVNEQFF. The CDR3 DNA reads as TGCAGTGCTAGCTTGACAGGAGTAGTCAATGAGCAGTTCTTC.

This clonotype turned up a few times. This rearrangement joins TRBV9 to TRBJ2-3; D is undetermined. The CDR3 has 14 amino acids. Germline V gene lookup returns CDR1 SGDLS and CDR2 YYNGEE. V was shortened by 0 bases and J by 2 bases, with 7 bases between the two germline ends. Here the CDR3 reads CASSVAGLTDTQYF. DNA of the CDR3: TGTGCCAGCAGCGTAGCAGGCCTCACAGATACGCAGTATTTT.

The chain combines TRBV5-5 with TRBJ2-1; 7 bases match TRBD1. This CDR3 comprises 15 residues. J lost 2 bases, V lost 4 bases, and 6 bases had no gene match. Germline values: CDR1 SGHKS, CDR2 YYEKEE (reference sequence). CDR3 in amino acids: CASSVGTVTYNEQFF. Here the CDR3 DNA reads TGTGCCAGCAGCGTCGGGACAGTCACCTACAATGAGCAGTTCTTC.

This clonotype was seen only once. The chain is built from TRBV5-1 and TRBJ2-7; possible D gene TRBD2, 5 bases. The V end lost 2 bases, the J end lost 4 bases, and 16 bases lay between the germline ends. The CDR3 totals 15 residues. Per germline, CDR1 SGHRS and CDR2 YFSETQ. CDR3: CASSFRSGKWYEQYF. As DNA, the CDR3 is TGCGCCAGCAGCTTTAGGTCGGGGAAATGGTACGAGCAGTACTTC.

The chain's CDR3 is CASSIDGINDNEQFF. The CDR3 DNA follows: TGTGCCAGCAGCATCGACGGAATTAATGATAATGAGCAGTTCTTC. The chain is built from TRBV5-5 and TRBJ2-1; no clear D gene. Germline CDR1 is SGHKS and CDR2 is YYEKEE (reference sequence). The CDR3 runs to 15 residues. Trimming took 4 bases from V and 7 from J, leaving 18 bases between them.

V is TRBV4-1 and J is TRBJ2-7; unclear D gene. The CDR3 covers 15 residues. Trimming stripped 4 bases from V and 0 bases from J, with 13 bases between. CDR1 and CDR2 from the germline V gene are MGHRA and YSYEKL. CDR3 sequence (DNA): TGCGCCAGCAGCCCTGGAACGATGAGCTCCTACGAGCAGTACTTC. Translated: CASSPGTMSSYEQYF.

This clonotype was observed a handful of times. CDR3 loop: CASSTTKRDRASGANVLTF. The CDR3 coding sequence is TGTGCCAGCAGCACAACAAAGAGGGACAGGGCCTCTGGGGCCAACGTCCTGACTTTC. The chain uses TRBV11-2 and TRBJ2-6, with 9 nucleotides matching TRBD1. The CDR3 loop spans 19 amino acids. Losses at the gene ends were 5 bases for V and 0 bases for J; bases not matched to a gene: 11. Per germline, CDR1 SGHAT and CDR2 FQNNGV.